These T cell receptor beta chains were read from a single sample in a study of Ad26.COV2.S vaccination and SARS-CoV-2 variants. The repertoire was sequenced with immunoSEQ multiplex PCR; TCRdb's copy has only in-frame clones and lacks some. The profile shows hundreds of thousands of clones, roughly 84% of them singletons. The source material was peripheral blood, sampled in a trial of Ad26.COV2.S vaccine versus placebo. These TCRs come from a person aged 18-60 years who received the Ad26.COV2.S COVID-19 vaccine or a placebo. Both conserved end residues are part of each CDR3. Each record gives: J gene, D gene, clone size, V gene, CDR3 protein, CDR3 DNA. The D gene is left open where the match is weak. The size of a clone is reported for some rows only, either as once, few or many, or as a class for expanded clones.

j_gene: TRBJ2-6; d_gene: .; abundance: many; v_gene: TRBV19; CDR3aa: CASSIPGRQIPGANVLTF; CDR3nt: TGTGCCAGTAGTATTCCGGGACGGCAGATTCCCGGGGCCAACGTCCTGACTTTC
j_gene: TRBJ1-3; d_gene: TRBD1; abundance: .; v_gene: TRBV10-1; CDR3aa: CASTLGQGISGNTIYF; CDR3nt: TGCGCCAGCACTTTGGGACAGGGAATCTCTGGAAACACCATATATTTT
j_gene: TRBJ1-1; d_gene: .; abundance: .; v_gene: TRBV4-1; CDR3aa: CASSLVWNTEAFF; CDR3nt: TGCGCCAGCAGCCTCGTTTGGAACACTGAAGCTTTCTTT
j_gene: TRBJ1-5; d_gene: .; abundance: .; v_gene: TRBV6-2/TRBV6-3; CDR3aa: CASSYVAPSGNQPQHF; CDR3nt: TGTGCCAGCAGTTACGTGGCACCCTCGGGCAATCAGCCCCAGCATTTT
j_gene: TRBJ2-1; d_gene: .; abundance: .; v_gene: TRBV19; CDR3aa: CASSPPRSEQFF; CDR3nt: TGTGCCAGTAGTCCGCCCAGGAGTGAGCAGTTCTTC
j_gene: TRBJ1-1; d_gene: .; abundance: .; v_gene: TRBV7-2; CDR3aa: CASSFRVTEAFF; CDR3nt: TGTGCCAGCAGCTTCCGGGTGACTGAAGCTTTCTTT
j_gene: TRBJ1-1; d_gene: .; abundance: .; v_gene: TRBV12-5; CDR3aa: CASGLVLNTRNTEAFF; CDR3nt: TGTGCTAGTGGTTTGGTACTTAACACCCGGAACACTGAAGCTTTCTTT
j_gene: TRBJ1-1; d_gene: .; abundance: .; v_gene: TRBV27; CDR3aa: CASSLDMNTEAFF; CDR3nt: TGTGCCAGCAGTTTAGATATGAACACTGAAGCTTTCTTT
j_gene: TRBJ2-7; d_gene: TRBD1; abundance: .; v_gene: TRBV3-1/TRBV3-2; CDR3aa: CASSPWTGSYEQYF; CDR3nt: TGTGCCAGCAGCCCTTGGACAGGCTCCTACGAGCAGTACTTC
j_gene: TRBJ2-7; d_gene: TRBD1; abundance: .; v_gene: TRBV9; CDR3aa: CASSVWTGGDEQYF; CDR3nt: TGTGCCAGCAGCGTATGGACAGGGGGTGACGAGCAGTACTTC
j_gene: TRBJ1-1; d_gene: TRBD1; abundance: .; v_gene: TRBV19; CDR3aa: CASTTGALTEAFF; CDR3nt: TGTGCCAGTACAACAGGGGCATTAACTGAAGCTTTCTTT
j_gene: TRBJ1-2; d_gene: .; abundance: once; v_gene: TRBV9; CDR3aa: CASSVEAGVNYGYTF; CDR3nt: TGTGCCAGCAGCGTAGAGGCGGGGGTCAACTATGGCTACACCTTC
j_gene: TRBJ1-3; d_gene: .; abundance: .; v_gene: TRBV10-3; CDR3aa: CAISESRLNTGEPRNTIYF; CDR3nt: TGTGCCATCAGTGAGTCTAGACTTAATACTGGGGAGCCCAGAAACACCATATATTTT
j_gene: TRBJ1-4; d_gene: .; abundance: once; v_gene: TRBV7-9; CDR3aa: CASSLAPPRRQEKLFF; CDR3nt: TGTGCCAGCAGCTTAGCACCCCCAAGAAGGCAGGAAAAACTGTTTTTT
j_gene: TRBJ2-3; d_gene: .; abundance: .; v_gene: TRBV10-3; CDR3aa: CAIMGIDTQYF; CDR3nt: TGTGCCATCATGGGAATTGATACGCAGTATTTT
j_gene: TRBJ2-2; d_gene: .; abundance: .; v_gene: TRBV5-1; CDR3aa: CASSFDQNTGELFF; CDR3nt: TGCGCCAGCAGCTTTGACCAGAACACCGGGGAGCTGTTTTTT
j_gene: TRBJ2-1; d_gene: .; abundance: .; v_gene: TRBV7-9; CDR3aa: CASSRRRGNEQFF; CDR3nt: TGTGCCAGCAGCCGTCGGAGGGGAAATGAGCAGTTCTTC
j_gene: TRBJ1-5; d_gene: TRBD1; abundance: .; v_gene: TRBV4-1; CDR3aa: CASSQDFGTGGHQPQHF; CDR3nt: TGCGCCAGCAGCCAAGATTTTGGGACAGGGGGTCATCAGCCCCAGCATTTT
j_gene: TRBJ2-7; d_gene: TRBD1; abundance: .; v_gene: TRBV6-5; CDR3aa: CASSYGTGAYEQYF; CDR3nt: TGTGCCAGCAGTTACGGGACAGGAGCCTACGAGCAGTACTTC
j_gene: TRBJ1-2; d_gene: TRBD1; abundance: .; v_gene: TRBV6-5; CDR3aa: CASGGGDRANYGYTF; CDR3nt: TGTGCCAGCGGGGGAGGGGACAGGGCGAACTATGGCTACACCTTC
j_gene: TRBJ1-1; d_gene: .; abundance: once; v_gene: TRBV27; CDR3aa: CASSLLGATEAFF; CDR3nt: TGTGCCAGCAGTTTACTAGGGGCGACTGAAGCTTTCTTT
j_gene: TRBJ2-1; d_gene: .; abundance: .; v_gene: TRBV4-2; CDR3aa: CASSQDAREQFF; CDR3nt: TGTGCCAGCAGCCAAGATGCTCGTGAGCAGTTCTTC